Here is one TCR beta chain with its context. What it binds is unknown. The data were taken from a study of cytomegalovirus exposure and HLA in healthy donors. Overall study results and limits: Among TCR sequences, most were rare, though some public TCRs appeared in many donors. HLA alleles were associated with 16,000 or so TCR beta sequences in a later analysis at 0.05 false discovery rate. A previous analysis found most TCR beta V segments productive roughly 90% or roughly 30% of the time.

Primers for the PCR totalled 60 Vbeta and 13 Jbeta. Assay used: immunoSEQ multiplex PCR; TCRdb lists only in-frame clones, some missing. The data contain tens of thousands of clones, about two thirds of them seen just once; the ten biggest clones take up roughly 9.7%. The CDR3 is 15 amino acids. The germline V gene has CDR1 MNHEY and CDR2 SVGAGI. V trimming: 2 bases; J trimming: 1 base; junction bases outside the gene matches: 4. J is TRBJ2-5 and V is TRBV6-5, with TRBD1 identical over 7 bases. The sequence derives from a woman between 45 and 60 years old in good health and CMV-seropositive. Sequences were obtained from PBMCs. The CDR3 region is CASSYATGSQETQYF. The CDR3 region has the DNA TGTGCCAGCAGTTACGCGACAGGGTCCCAAGAGACCCAGTACTTC.